These T cell receptor beta chains were read from a single sample in a study of patients and donors after allogeneic stem cell transplantation. TCRdb independently ran MiXCR on the RT-PCR reads; one entry per CDR3 protein. The sample carries about 210,000 distinct CDR3 sequences, roughly two fifths recorded once. Sequenced: blood, either unsorted or a sorted T cell fraction (not recorded which). The source is a human donor who was either an allogeneic HSCT recipient or a stem cell or donor lymphocyte infusion donor (not recorded which). It is not recorded whose cells these are; they may come from a transplant donor. Each CDR3 is given with its conserved first and last residue. The D gene is left open where the match is weak. The size field is filled for only some rows; it gives once, few, many or a size class.

CDR3 DNA | CDR3 protein | D gene | J gene | clone size | CDR3 length | V gene
TGTGCCAGCAGCCAAGAATTGGGCCTCCTCACAGATACGCAGTATTTT | CASSQELGLLTDTQYF | . | TRBJ2-3 | . | 16 | TRBV4-2
TGTGCCAGCACCACCGGGACAGGGGGAGATACGCAGTATTTT | CASTTGTGGDTQYF | TRBD1 | TRBJ2-3 | . | 14 | TRBV6-6
TGCGCCAGCAGCACAGGACAGGCCCTCCTTCCCTCTCGTTCAACTAATGAAAAACTGTTTTTT | CASSTGQALLPSRSTNEKLFF | TRBD1 | TRBJ1-4 | . | 21 | TRBV5-1
TGCAGTGCTGGGGACAGGAACACTGAAGCTTTCTTT | CSAGDRNTEAFF | TRBD1 | TRBJ1-1 | few | 12 | TRBV20-1
TGCAGCGTCGGCAGGACACAGGGACCTACTGAAGCTTTCTTT | CSVGRTQGPTEAFF | . | TRBJ1-1 | . | 14 | TRBV29-1
TGTGCCATCAGTTGGACTAGCGCGGGAGATACGCAGTATTTT | CAISWTSAGDTQYF | TRBD2 | TRBJ2-3 | . | 14 | TRBV10-3
TGCAGTGCTAGCCCACAAGATAATTCACCCCTCCACTTT | CSASPQDNSPLHF | . | TRBJ1-6 | few | 13 | TRBV20-1
TGCGCCAGCAGCTTGGCATCGGGTCGGGGAAGAGGCTACACCTTC | CASSLASGRGRGYTF | . | TRBJ1-2 | . | 15 | TRBV5-1
TGTGCCAGCAGGCAGGACAGCCAAGAGACCCAGTACTTC | CASRQDSQETQYF | . | TRBJ2-5 | few | 13 | TRBV12-3/TRBV12-4
TGCGCCAGCAGCCAAGATCGGGCGGGACAGGGCTATCAGCCCCAGCATTTT | CASSQDRAGQGYQPQHF | TRBD1 | TRBJ1-5 | . | 17 | TRBV4-1
TGTGCCAGCAGTATGGGGACAGCTCCCAAAAACATTCAGTACTTC | CASSMGTAPKNIQYF | TRBD1 | TRBJ2-4 | . | 15 | TRBV6-5
TGTGCCAGCAGCCAAGTTAGTACAGAGAACACTGAAGCTTTCTTT | CASSQVSTENTEAFF | . | TRBJ1-1 | . | 15 | TRBV4-2
TGTGCCAGCAGCTTAACCCCACTAGCGGGCAATGAGCAGTTCTTC | CASSLTPLAGNEQFF | TRBD2 | TRBJ2-1 | few | 15 | TRBV7-9
TGTGCCAGCAGCTCCCGGAGGGGGTTTGCGTCTGGACCCCTCCACTTT | CASSSRRGFASGPLHF | . | TRBJ1-6 | few | 16 | TRBV11-1
TGTGCCAGCAGCCCTTGGACAGGAAACACTGAAGCTTTCTTT | CASSPWTGNTEAFF | TRBD1 | TRBJ1-1 | . | 14 | TRBV6-5
TGCAGCGTTGAAGACCCCCTGTTTAGTGGGATTATAAAAGCTTTCTTT | CSVEDPLFSGIIKAFF | . | TRBJ1-1 | . | 16 | TRBV29-1
TGCGCCAGCAGCAAAGGGCCTTTACTCAGCACTGAAGCTTTCTTT | CASSKGPLLSTEAFF | . | TRBJ1-1 | . | 15 | TRBV5-1
TGTGCCAGCAGCTCGTCAGGGGGCTTAACTGAAGCTTTCTTT | CASSSSGGLTEAFF | TRBD1 | TRBJ1-1 | . | 14 | TRBV12-3/TRBV12-4
TGCAGTGCTAGAGTGGACAGTGGATGGACTTCACCCCTCCACTTT | CSARVDSGWTSPLHF | . | TRBJ1-6 | many | 15 | TRBV20-1
TGTGCCAGCAGTTCATCCGGGACAGGGGACTATGGCTACACCTTC | CASSSSGTGDYGYTF | TRBD1 | TRBJ1-2 | few | 15 | TRBV28
TGTGCCAGCAGTTACCAGGGGGCGGGTGGCTACACCTTC | CASSYQGAGGYTF | TRBD1 | TRBJ1-2 | few | 13 | TRBV27
TGTGCCAGCTCACCGACTCTATCGGGGAGTTACAATGAGCAGTTCTTC | CASSPTLSGSYNEQFF | . | TRBJ2-1 | . | 16 | TRBV18
TGTGCCATCAGCGCAGTTCTAAGACAGGTACACACTGAAGCTTTCTTT | CAISAVLRQVHTEAFF | . | TRBJ1-1 | . | 16 | TRBV10-3
TGCGCCAGCAGCCAAGATGGGGAGGAGGAATGGAGCTCCTACAATGAGCAGTTCTTC | CASSQDGEEEWSSYNEQFF | . | TRBJ2-1 | . | 19 | TRBV4-1
TGTGCCAGCAGCCCACTCAGCCTGAAGGGAAACACCATATATTTT | CASSPLSLKGNTIYF | . | TRBJ1-3 | few | 15 | TRBV9
TGCAGTGCTAGCTACGGGACTAGCGGGGACAATGAGCAGTTCTTC | CSASYGTSGDNEQFF | TRBD2 | TRBJ2-1 | few | 15 | TRBV20-1
TGCAGCGCACTCCAGACAGGGGACGGAGGCTACACCTTC | CSALQTGDGGYTF | TRBD1 | TRBJ1-2 | . | 13 | TRBV29-1
TGCAGTGCTTTAAGGGGGTCTGGAAACACCATATATTTT | CSALRGSGNTIYF | . | TRBJ1-3 | few | 13 | TRBV20-1
TGTGCCAGCGGGTCAGGGGAGAATGAGCAGTTCTTC | CASGSGENEQFF | . | TRBJ2-1 | . | 12 | TRBV2
TGTGCCAGCAGTCCCCTGGGGGGCCTGGGTGAGCAGTTCTTC | CASSPLGGLGEQFF | . | TRBJ2-1 | once | 14 | TRBV27
TGTGCCAGCTCCCTTACGGGAGATGAGCAGTTCTTC | CASSLTGDEQFF | . | TRBJ2-1 | . | 12 | TRBV18
TGCGCCAGCAGCTTGGGCCAAGCTCCCCTTAATTCACCCCTCCACTTT | CASSLGQAPLNSPLHF | . | TRBJ1-6 | few | 16 | TRBV5-1
TGTGCCAGCAGTTTTGGGACAGGGGTTGGCTACACCTTC | CASSFGTGVGYTF | TRBD1 | TRBJ1-2 | . | 13 | TRBV12-3/TRBV12-4
TGTGCCAGCAGCCAAGGGACGGGGAGATCTAATTCACCCCTCCACTTT | CASSQGTGRSNSPLHF | . | TRBJ1-6 | few | 16 | TRBV4-2
TGTGCCAGCAGCTCCGGACAGGCCACTGAAGCTTTCTTT | CASSSGQATEAFF | TRBD1 | TRBJ1-1 | few | 13 | TRBV5-6
TGCAGTGCTCGCGGGGGTACAAACTATGGCTACACCTTC | CSARGGTNYGYTF | . | TRBJ1-2 | few | 13 | TRBV20-1
TGCGCCAGCAGCCGTGACGGGACGGTGAACACTGAAGCTTTCTTT | CASSRDGTVNTEAFF | . | TRBJ1-1 | few | 15 | TRBV4-3
TGTGCCACCAGCAGAGATCCTGGCGCCGGGGAGCTGTTTTTT | CATSRDPGAGELFF | . | TRBJ2-2 | . | 14 | TRBV15
TGCGCCAGCAGGTTAACAGGGGGACCGATGAACACTGAAGCTTTCTTT | CASRLTGGPMNTEAFF | TRBD1 | TRBJ1-1 | . | 16 | TRBV5-1
TGCGCCAGCAGCCCTTGGAGGGAAGGCTATGGCTACACCTTC | CASSPWREGYGYTF | . | TRBJ1-2 | once | 14 | TRBV4-1
TGCAGCGTCGATGTGGCGGGGGCGAACACTGAAGCTTTCTTT | CSVDVAGANTEAFF | . | TRBJ1-1 | few | 14 | TRBV29-1
TGTGCCAGCAGTCTGGACAGGATAGGCACAGATACGCAGTATTTT | CASSLDRIGTDTQYF | TRBD1 | TRBJ2-3 | . | 15 | TRBV27
TGTGCCAGCAGCTCCCCGTGGGTATCGCAAGAGACCCAGTACTTC | CASSSPWVSQETQYF | . | TRBJ2-5 | . | 15 | TRBV7-8
TGCAGTGCTAGGGACCTTGAGGGAAGTCAGCCCCAGCATTTT | CSARDLEGSQPQHF | . | TRBJ1-5 | . | 14 | TRBV20-1
TGTGCCAGCAGACCCGAGGGAGGAAACTATGGCTACACCTTC | CASRPEGGNYGYTF | . | TRBJ1-2 | . | 14 | TRBV6-5
TGTGCCAGCAGTGATTGGGGGACCCAGCATTTT | CASSDWGTQHF | . | TRBJ1-5 | few | 11 | TRBV6-1
TGTGCCAGCAGCGTAGGTTTGTCGAACACTGAAGCTTTCTTT | CASSVGLSNTEAFF | . | TRBJ1-1 | few | 14 | TRBV9
TGCGCCAGCAGCCCGGGACAGGGGAACTATGGCTACACCTTC | CASSPGQGNYGYTF | TRBD1 | TRBJ1-2 | many | 14 | TRBV5-5
TGCGCCAGCAGCCCAAGAGGACAGTCCTACTACGAGCAGTACTTC | CASSPRGQSYYEQYF | . | TRBJ2-7 | few | 15 | TRBV5-1
TGTGCCATCTGGGGGGCCCGAGACACAGATACGCAGTATTTT | CAIWGARDTDTQYF | . | TRBJ2-3 | . | 14 | TRBV10-3
TGTGCCAGCAGTTTAACCGAGACAGGCAAACATGGCTACACCTTC | CASSLTETGKHGYTF | . | TRBJ1-2 | once | 15 | TRBV28
TGTGCCTGGAGTGAAAACCGGGACAGGGGGGAGACCCAGTACTTC | CAWSENRDRGETQYF | TRBD1 | TRBJ2-5 | . | 15 | TRBV30
TGTGCCAGCAGTTTTGCGGCAGGGGGCGATCAGCCCCAGCATTTT | CASSFAAGGDQPQHF | TRBD1 | TRBJ1-5 | few | 15 | TRBV12-3/TRBV12-4
TGCGCCAGCAGCTCAGGGACCGGGGGCTACACCTTC | CASSSGTGGYTF | . | TRBJ1-2 | . | 12 | TRBV5-1
TGTGCCAGCAGTTTTTTGACAGAGAACACTGAAGCTTTCTTT | CASSFLTENTEAFF | . | TRBJ1-1 | once | 14 | TRBV2